This T cell receptor beta chain comes out of a study of cytomegalovirus exposure and HLA in healthy donors. Looking at the study overall: In a later analysis, it was reported that the roughly 130 validation repertoires had been produced on the same platform as the 666 repertoires belonging to the first cohort.

Findings of the study overall: A list of 164 TCR beta chains associated with cytomegalovirus was given. A subsequent analysis found that TCR clusters from the first cohort also tended to co-occur in the 130 or so validation repertoires, with approximately 94% of cluster scores above 0.

In this sample, this clone turned up a few times. Its antigen is not known. J was trimmed by 1 base and V by 6 bases; bases with no gene match: 7. Germline CDR1 LNHDA, CDR2 SQIVND (reference sequence). CDR3 length: 15 residues. TCRdb's copy holds only in-frame clones and misses some; the assay was immunoSEQ multiplex PCR. The repertoire includes 90,000 to 150,000 clones, approximately 87% of them detected once, and about 6.9% sits in the top ten. The donors were part of the validation cohort, which consisted of under 150 subjects and was separate from the first cohort of 666 subjects. This rearrangement joins TRBV19 to TRBJ1-1; TRBD1 aligns across 8 bases. The TCR comes from a woman aged 18-30 years in good health and CMV-seropositive. The sequenced sample consisted of PBMCs. CDR3: CASRPLTGANTEAFF. CDR3 sequence (DNA): TGTGCCAGTAGACCACTGACAGGGGCGAACACTGAAGCTTTCTTT. The whole variable domain, filled in from reference TRBV19 and TRBJ1-1, reads DGGITQSPKYLFRKEGQNVTLSCEQNLNHDAMYWYRQDPGQGLRLIYYSQIVNDFQKGDIAEGYSVSREKKESFPLTVTSAQKNPTAFYLCASRPLTGANTEAFFGQGTRLTVV.